A single T cell receptor (beta chain) is shown here with its context. The record originates from a study of blood T cells in healthy people across ages. Germline CDR1 SNHLY, CDR2 FYNNEI. CDR3 length: 12 residues. Trimming took off 4 bases at V and 7 bases at J, with 11 bases between the two ends. The use of a sample-barcoded 5' primer and a J-beta primer mix characterized a second PCR of roughly 6 to 11 cycles. A minimum of 2.5 million CDR3-containing paired-end reads was obtained for each sample. TCRdb re-derived calls from the 5' RACE reads in MiXCR, one entry per CDR3 protein. The table lists about 840,000 distinct CDR3 sequences, 25% to 35% of them singletons. This sample also belongs to another study, concerning T cells of mothers and their children. As that report states: Primer M1S, used in the second PCR, introduced sample barcodes and 2-4 random nucleotides. Among related mother-child pairs, overlap was slightly higher than in unrelated pairs, though not significantly.

This clonotype was obtained from a woman aged 40-49 years in good health. The chain couples TRBV2 to TRBJ2-7; maybe TRBD1 (5 bases). Material: blood. The CDR3 DNA reads TGTGCCAGCAGTGGTTGGGGCAATGAGCAGTACTTC. This gives the protein CASSGWGNEQYF.